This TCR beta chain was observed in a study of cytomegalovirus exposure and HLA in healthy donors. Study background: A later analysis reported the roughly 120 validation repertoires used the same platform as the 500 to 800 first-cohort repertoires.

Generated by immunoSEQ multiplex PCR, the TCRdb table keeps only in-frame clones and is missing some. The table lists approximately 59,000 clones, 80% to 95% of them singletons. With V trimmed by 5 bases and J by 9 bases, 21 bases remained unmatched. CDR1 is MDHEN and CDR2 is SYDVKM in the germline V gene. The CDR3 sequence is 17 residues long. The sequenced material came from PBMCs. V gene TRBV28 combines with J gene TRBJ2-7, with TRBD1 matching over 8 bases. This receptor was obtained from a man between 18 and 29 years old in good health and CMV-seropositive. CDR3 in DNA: TGTGCCAGCAGTCAACCCTCGACAGGGGCACGGGTCCGGGGGCAGTACTTC. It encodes CASSQPSTGARVRGQYF.